This T cell receptor (beta chain) was documented in a study of cytomegalovirus exposure and HLA in healthy donors. PCR amplification relied on 60 Vbeta primers (plus 13 Jbeta primers). The method was immunoSEQ multiplex PCR; TCRdb's version includes in-frame clones alone and lacks a portion of them. The sample contains approximately 190,000 clones, 82% of which appear only once. Sequencing was carried out using PBMCs. This clonotype was obtained from a woman aged 18 to 35 in good health and CMV-seronegative.

CDR3 amino acids: CASRLTGDSGNTIYF. The CDR3, as DNA: TGCGCCAGCAGACTGACAGGGGACTCTGGAAACACCATATATTTT. The rearrangement joins TRBV4-1 to TRBJ1-3, with 8 bases identical to TRBD1. V lost 6 bases to trimming and J lost 0 bases; unmatched junction nucleotides: 4. There are 15 residues in the CDR3. Germline assignment: CDR1 MGHRA and CDR2 YSYEKL.